These 30 T cell receptor beta chains were all obtained from the same sample, sequenced in a study of T cells after yellow fever vaccination. TCRdb analysed the 5' RACE reads with MiXCR anew, one entry per CDR3 protein. The sample carries 120,000 or so distinct CDR3 sequences, around 15% recorded once. The input for sequencing was CD8+ T cells sorted from PBMCs, taken 5 days after the yellow fever booster vaccination. These receptors were collected from a man aged 18 to 29 who received the YFV17D yellow fever vaccine.

This sequence joins TRBV7-6 and TRBJ2-3; 10 nucleotides align to TRBD1. From germline, CDR1 is SGHVS and CDR2 FNYEAQ. Trimming removed 2 bases from V and 3 bases from J; junction bases left unmatched: 14. This CDR3 contains 19 residues. The CDR3 loop reads CASSLRDRGISGVTDTQYF. The CDR3 DNA reads TGTGCCAGCAGCTTACGGGACAGGGGCATTAGTGGGGTGACAGATACGCAGTATTTT.

The J gene is TRBJ2-1, the V gene TRBV7-8, with D perhaps being TRBD1 or TRBD2 (5 bases each). Germline CDR1 SGHVS, CDR2 FQNEAQ. Trimming cost V 7 bases and J 9 bases, with 19 bases left between them. CDR3 length: 14 amino acids. CDR3 loop: CASTIFRETGEQFF. CDR3 in DNA: TGTGCCAGCACCATATTCAGGGAGACGGGTGAGCAGTTCTTC.

There are a few counts of this clonotype. This chain connects TRBV29-1 to TRBJ1-3; the D is unclear. The CDR3 is made up of 13 amino acids. The V end was cut by 3 bases, the J end by 3 bases, with 9 bases between. Germline-derived CDR1 and CDR2 are SQVTM and ANQGSEA. The CDR3 DNA sequence: TGCAGCGTTGACGACGGATTTGGAAACACCATATATTTT. Amino acid sequence: CSVDDGFGNTIYF. Using reference TRBV29-1 and TRBJ1-3 for the parts outside the CDR3, the full variable domain is SAVISQKPSRDICQRGTSLTIQCQVDSQVTMMFWYRQQPGQSLTLIATANQGSEATYESGFVIDKFPISRPNLTFSTLTVSNMSPEDSSIYLCSVDDGFGNTIYFGEGSWLTVV.

This clonotype has more than one count but fewer than ten. The chain recombines TRBV9 with TRBJ2-3; D assignment may be TRBD1 or TRBD2 (5 bases each). Germline V gene lookup returns CDR1 SGDLS and CDR2 YYNGEE. Trimming pared 0 bases from V and 6 bases from J, leaving 14 bases between. This CDR3 spans 15 amino acids. The chain's CDR3 is CASSVEGAPGDTQYF. In nucleotides, the CDR3 is TGTGCCAGCAGCGTAGAAGGGGCTCCGGGGGATACGCAGTATTTT.

In this sample, this clonotype turned up many times. The J gene is TRBJ2-5, the V gene TRBV28; TRBD2 aligns across 8 bases. The germline V gene has CDR1 MDHEN and CDR2 SYDVKM. This CDR3 has 13 residues. Losses at the gene ends were 5 bases for V and 5 bases for J; bases not matched to a gene: 4. CDR3 DNA: TGTGCCAGCAGTCGGCCGGGGGGGGAGACCCAGTACTTC. This gives the protein CASSRPGGETQYF. Supplemented by reference TRBV28 and TRBJ2-5, the full variable domain reads DVKVTQSSRYLVKRTGEKVFLECVQDMDHENMFWYRQDPGLGLRLIYFSYDVKMKEKGDIPEGYSVSREKKERFSLILESASTNQTSMYLCASSRPGGETQYFGPGTRLLVL.

The chain uses TRBV4-1 and TRBJ2-1; 7 bases are shared with TRBD1. Looked up from germline, CDR1 is MGHRA and CDR2 is YSYEKL. The length of the CDR3 is 15 residues. With 5 bases clipped from V and 3 bases from J, the junction kept 7 bases outside the gene matches. CDR3 nucleotide sequence: TGCGCCAGCAGCTTCCGGGACAGCAGCTACAATGAGCAGTTCTTC. Its translation: CASSFRDSSYNEQFF.

This clonotype appeared many times. The V gene is TRBV20-1, the J gene TRBJ2-1; the match to TRBD2 covers 7 bases. The CDR3 is 15 amino acids. V dropped 0 bases and J dropped 3; count of bases not matched to a gene: 5. Germline loops: CDR1 DFQATT, CDR2 SNEGSKA (reference sequence). The CDR3 DNA reads TGCAGTGCTAGAGATTTGGGGGGGGTCTACAATGAGCAGTTCTTC. Amino acid sequence: CSARDLGGVYNEQFF.

The chain combines TRBV4-2 with TRBJ2-7, with D maybe TRBD1 (5 bases). This CDR3 spans 16 amino acids. Germline CDR1 LGHNA, CDR2 YNFKEQ. Deletions cut 0 bases from V and 0 bases from J, with 12 bases between. The DNA for the CDR3 is TGTGCCAGCAGCCAAGATCATACAGGAAGCTCCTACGAGCAGTACTTC. This translates into CASSQDHTGSSYEQYF.

In regard to this clonotype: A read error may produce the germline difference seen at one junction end. The CDR3 protein is CASGDRIHGELFF. The CDR3 coding sequence is TGTGCCAGCGGTGACAGAATCCACGGGGAGCTGTTTTTT. The rearrangement joins TRBV2 to TRBJ2-2, with D tentatively TRBD1 (5 bases). This CDR3 region has 13 residues. Germline V gene data show CDR1 as SNHLY and CDR2 as FYNNEI.

This clonotype occurred a few times. J is TRBJ2-7 and V is TRBV29-1; no clear D gene. Looked up from germline, CDR1 is SQVTM and CDR2 is ANQGSEA. Trimming took 7 bases from V and 3 from J, leaving 10 bases between them. The CDR3 runs 11 residues. CDR3 amino acids: CSAGGDYEQYF. CDR3 DNA sequence: TGCAGCGCAGGTGGGGACTACGAGCAGTACTTC.

The chain combines TRBV5-1 with TRBJ1-5; unclear D gene. Germline V lookup: CDR1 SGHRS, CDR2 YFSETQ. V lost 4 bases to trimming and J lost 4 bases, with 9 bases between them. This CDR3 region has 13 residues. The CDR3 coding sequence is TGCGCCAGCAGCCTCGACCTAAATCAGCCCCAGCATTTT. It yields the protein CASSLDLNQPQHF.

The chain has TRBV11-3 and TRBJ2-7; TRBD2 aligns across 7 bases. This CDR3 is built from 15 residues. V trimming: 0 bases; J trimming: 3 bases; junction bases outside the gene matches: 5. CDR1 is SGHNT and CDR2 is YENEEA in the germline V gene. DNA of the CDR3: TGTGCCAGCAGCTTAGACACTAGCGAATACTACGAGCAGTACGTC. It encodes CASSLDTSEYYEQYV.

This clonotype was detected a few times. V gene TRBV11-2 combines with J gene TRBJ2-5; 13 nucleotides line up with TRBD2. Germline CDR1 is SGHAT and CDR2 is FQNNGV. The CDR3 length is 18 residues. The ends lost 4 bases at V and 0 bases at J; junction bases unmatched: 8. In DNA form, the CDR3 reads TGTGCCAGCAGCTCAGGACTAGCGGGGGCCGTGTACCAAGAGACCCAGTACTTC. Translating gives CASSSGLAGAVYQETQYF.

This chain uses TRBV28 with TRBJ1-1; maybe TRBD1 (6 bases). V was pared by 3 bases and J by 5 bases, with 13 bases between. CDR3 length: 14 residues. Germline V CDR1 and CDR2: MDHEN, SYDVKM. The CDR3 is CASSFVYRVTEAFF. The DNA for the CDR3 is TGTGCCAGCAGTTTCGTCTACAGGGTTACTGAAGCTTTCTTT.

This clonotype occurred a few times. This rearrangement joins TRBV19 to TRBJ2-7, with 9 bases lining up with TRBD2. The CDR3 loop spans 15 amino acids. The V and J ends lost 6 bases and 5 bases, in that order; junction bases with no gene match: 11. Germline lookup yields CDR1 LNHDA and CDR2 SQIVND (reference sequence). CDR3 in DNA: TGTGCCAGTAGCCGCGGGGGGGGCTCGGTCCACGAGCAGTACTTC. This encodes CASSRGGGSVHEQYF. Complete variable domain (other parts from reference TRBV19 and TRBJ2-7): DGGITQSPKYLFRKEGQNVTLSCEQNLNHDAMYWYRQDPGQGLRLIYYSQIVNDFQKGDIAEGYSVSREKKESFPLTVTSAQKNPTAFYLCASSRGGGSVHEQYFGPGTRLTVT.

This clonotype was observed a handful of times. The V and J genes are TRBV7-9 and TRBJ2-2; a weak D match, TRBD2 (7 bases). Germline V gives CDR1 SEHNR, CDR2 FQNEAQ (reference sequence). V was pared by 5 bases and J by 7 bases, with 17 bases between. The CDR3 has 15 amino acids. CDR3 coding DNA: TGTGCCAGCAGCGCCGTTGGGGGGGCCGGCGGGGAGCTGTTTTTT. This sequence encodes CASSAVGGAGGELFF.

J is TRBJ2-7 and V is TRBV6-5; D tentatively reads TRBD1 or TRBD2 (6 bases each). The V and J ends lost 4 bases and 3 bases respectively, with 13 bases between them. Germline CDR1 is MNHEY and CDR2 is SVGAGI. This CDR3 has 14 residues. This CDR3 reads CASSLAGHSYEQYF. Here the CDR3 DNA reads TGTGCCAGCAGTTTGGCGGGACACAGCTACGAGCAGTACTTC.

In this sample, this clonotype turned up a few times. DNA for the CDR3: TGTGCCAGCAGCTTCGGACTAGCGGGGGGCATACACAATGAGCAGTTCTTC. Translation gives CASSFGLAGGIHNEQFF. The V call is TRBV7-2, the J call TRBJ2-1; the match to TRBD2 covers 14 bases. Germline loops: CDR1 SGHTA, CDR2 FQGNSA. The V gene end was trimmed by 3 bases and the J gene end by 5 bases; junction bases not matched to a gene: 6. CDR3 length: 17 residues.

This clonotype was seen a few times. The chain couples TRBV4-1 to TRBJ2-7; 10 nucleotides match TRBD2. This CDR3 region has 19 residues. V was pared by 0 bases and J by 3 bases, with 14 bases of the junction left unmatched. Germline V gene lookup returns CDR1 MGHRA and CDR2 YSYEKL. The CDR3 DNA follows: TGCGCCAGCAGCCAAGATGGCCTAGCGGGGGTCAATGGGATCTACGAGCAGTACTTC. Protein: CASSQDGLAGVNGIYEQYF.

This clonotype was counted a few times. CDR3 nucleotide sequence: TGCGCCAGCAGCTTGGAGGGGGGGACCTACGAGCAGTACGTC. Its translation: CASSLEGGTYEQYV. The chain has TRBV5-1 and TRBJ2-7; a weak D match, TRBD2 (7 bases). CDR3 length: 14 amino acids. CDR1 and CDR2 from the germline V gene are SGHRS and YFSETQ. Between the trimmed V and J ends, which lost 0 bases and 2 bases, there was a span of 9 bases.

This clonotype was seen a handful of times. The V and J genes are TRBV6-6 and TRBJ1-1; D is ambiguous. The germline V gene has CDR1 MNHNY and CDR2 SVGAGI (reference sequence). This CDR3 region has 13 residues. The V end was cut by 6 bases, the J end by 3 bases, with 11 bases between. This chain's CDR3 is CASSPPMDTEAFF. CDR3 sequence (DNA): TGTGCCAGCAGCCCACCAATGGACACTGAAGCTTTCTTT.

The rearrangement joins TRBV7-6 to TRBJ2-7; TRBD2 agrees at 9 bases. This CDR3 is 19 amino acids long. The germline V gene encodes CDR1 SGHVS and CDR2 FNYEAQ. The ends lost 2 bases at V and 0 bases at J; junction bases unmatched: 14. In DNA, the CDR3 is TGTGCCAGCAGCTTAAGTGGTCTAGCGGGGCCTGATGGCTCCTACGAGCAGTACGTC. Translation gives CASSLSGLAGPDGSYEQYV.

V is TRBV6-5 and J is TRBJ2-5, with a weak D call TRBD2 (5 bases). Germline values: CDR1 MNHEY, CDR2 SVGAGI. V was shortened by 8 bases and J by 0 bases, with 13 bases between the two germline ends. The CDR3 consists of 14 residues. DNA of the CDR3: TGTGCCAGCCAAACAGCGGAGTACCAAGAGACCCAGTACTTC. Its protein is CASQTAEYQETQYF.

As to this clonotype: The DNA is omitted, as the CDR3 cannot be located on it reliably, and the CDR3 follows TCRdb's listing. The chain carries TRBV4-3 and TRBJ2-2; the DNA was not compared with TRBD1, the D call given in the table. Germline V gives CDR1 LGHNA, CDR2 YSLEER. 18 amino acids form the CDR3, both terminal residues included. The CDR3: CASSQVGPGACLAGSCFF.

The V call is TRBV15, the J call TRBJ2-7; the match to TRBD2 covers 7 bases. V dropped 5 bases and J dropped 5; count of bases not matched to a gene: 6. The CDR3 contains 13 residues. The germline V gene has CDR1 LNHNV and CDR2 YYDKDF (reference sequence). CDR3 nucleotides: TGTGCCACCAGCTCAGGGAGGGCCAACGAGCAGTACGTC. Its protein is CATSSGRANEQYV.

In its sample, this clonotype was seen a few times. The chain couples TRBV25-1 to TRBJ2-7, with 9 bases that match TRBD1. Germline-derived CDR1 and CDR2 are MGHDK and SYGVNS. V lost 8 bases, J lost 3 bases, and 5 bases stayed unmatched. The CDR3 extends over 13 amino acids. The CDR3 coding sequence is TGTGCCAGCGGACAGGGGACTCTCTACGAGCAGTACTTC. Translation: CASGQGTLYEQYF.

The chain employs TRBV6-2 or TRBV6-3 and TRBJ2-3; weak D call: TRBD2 (5 bases). Looked up from germline, CDR1 is MNHEY and CDR2 is SVGEGT. Trimming shortened V by 2 bases and J by 2 bases, and 14 bases separated the two germline ends. This CDR3 has 16 residues. CDR3 region: CASSYKGWRVTDTQYF. CDR3 nucleotide sequence: TGTGCCAGCAGTTACAAGGGCTGGCGGGTCACAGATACGCAGTATTTT.

This chain joins TRBV11-2 and TRBJ2-7, with unresolved D. Germline CDR1 is SGHAT and CDR2 is FQNNGV. There are 14 residues in the CDR3. Trimming removed 6 bases at V and 0 bases at J, with 12 bases between. CDR3 residues: CASRHSISSYEQYV. The CDR3 bases are TGTGCCAGCAGACATTCTATATCCTCCTACGAGCAGTACGTC.

This clonotype showed up just a few times. The rearrangement uses TRBV6-5 and TRBJ2-3, with D perhaps matching TRBD2 (6 bases). Germline-derived CDR1 and CDR2 are MNHEY and SVGAGI. The CDR3 loop spans 16 amino acids. The V end lost 1 base, the J end lost 2 bases, and 13 bases lay between the germline ends. The CDR3 bases are TGTGCCAGCAGTTACTTATCCGGGGGAATCACAGATACGCAGTATTTT. Translating it yields CASSYLSGGITDTQYF.

This clonotype was observed a handful of times. The germline gene is not matched at one end of the junction; a read error may be the cause. The chain has TRBV27 and TRBJ2-1; D possibly uses TRBD1 or TRBD2 (5 bases each). This CDR3 spans 15 amino acids. The V gene's germline CDR1 is MNHEY and CDR2 SMNVEV (reference sequence). CDR3 in DNA: TGTGCCAGCAGTCTATCGTGGGACCTAATGGATGAGCAGTTCTTC. Translating it yields CASSLSWDLMDEQFF.